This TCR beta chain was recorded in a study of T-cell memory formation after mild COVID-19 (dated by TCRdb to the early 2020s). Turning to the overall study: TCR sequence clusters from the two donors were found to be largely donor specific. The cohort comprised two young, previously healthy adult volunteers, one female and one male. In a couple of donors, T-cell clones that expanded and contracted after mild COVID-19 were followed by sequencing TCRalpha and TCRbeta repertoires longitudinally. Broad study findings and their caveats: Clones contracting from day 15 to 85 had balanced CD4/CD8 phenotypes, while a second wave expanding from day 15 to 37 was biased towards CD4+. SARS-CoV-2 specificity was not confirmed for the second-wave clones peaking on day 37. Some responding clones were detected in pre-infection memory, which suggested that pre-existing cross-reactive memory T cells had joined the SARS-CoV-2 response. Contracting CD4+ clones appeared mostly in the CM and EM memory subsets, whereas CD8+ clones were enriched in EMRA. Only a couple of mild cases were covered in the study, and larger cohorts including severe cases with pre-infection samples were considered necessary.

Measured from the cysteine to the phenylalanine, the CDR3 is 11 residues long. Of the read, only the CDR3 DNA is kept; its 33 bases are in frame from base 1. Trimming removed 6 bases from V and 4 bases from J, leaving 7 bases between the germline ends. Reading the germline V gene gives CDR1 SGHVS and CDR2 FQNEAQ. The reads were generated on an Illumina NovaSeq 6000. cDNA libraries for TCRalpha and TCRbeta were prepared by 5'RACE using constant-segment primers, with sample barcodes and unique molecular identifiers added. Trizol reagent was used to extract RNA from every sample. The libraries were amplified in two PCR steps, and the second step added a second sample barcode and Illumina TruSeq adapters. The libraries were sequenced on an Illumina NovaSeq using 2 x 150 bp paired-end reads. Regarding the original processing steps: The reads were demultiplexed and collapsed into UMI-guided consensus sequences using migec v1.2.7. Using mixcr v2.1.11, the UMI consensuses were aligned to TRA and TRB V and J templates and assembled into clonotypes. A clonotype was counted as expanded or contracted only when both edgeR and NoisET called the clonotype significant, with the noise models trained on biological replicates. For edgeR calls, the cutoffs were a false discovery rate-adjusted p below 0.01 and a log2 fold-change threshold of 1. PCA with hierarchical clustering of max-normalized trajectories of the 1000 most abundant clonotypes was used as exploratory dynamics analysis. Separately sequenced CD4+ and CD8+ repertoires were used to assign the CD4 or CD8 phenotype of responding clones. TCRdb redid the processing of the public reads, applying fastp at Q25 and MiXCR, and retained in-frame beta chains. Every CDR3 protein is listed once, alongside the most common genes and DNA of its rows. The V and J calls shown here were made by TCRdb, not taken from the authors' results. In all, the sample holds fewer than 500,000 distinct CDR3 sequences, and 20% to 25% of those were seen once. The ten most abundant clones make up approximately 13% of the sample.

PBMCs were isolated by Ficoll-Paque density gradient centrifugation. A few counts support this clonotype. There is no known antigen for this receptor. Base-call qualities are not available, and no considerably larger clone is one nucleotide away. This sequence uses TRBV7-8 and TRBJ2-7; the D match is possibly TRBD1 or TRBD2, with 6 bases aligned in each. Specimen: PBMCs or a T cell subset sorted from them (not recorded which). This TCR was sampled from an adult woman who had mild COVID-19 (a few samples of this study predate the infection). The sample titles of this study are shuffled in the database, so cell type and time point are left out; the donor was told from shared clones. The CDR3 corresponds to CASRGGYEQYF. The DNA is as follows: TGTGCCAGCAGAGGGGGGTACGAGCAGTACTTC.